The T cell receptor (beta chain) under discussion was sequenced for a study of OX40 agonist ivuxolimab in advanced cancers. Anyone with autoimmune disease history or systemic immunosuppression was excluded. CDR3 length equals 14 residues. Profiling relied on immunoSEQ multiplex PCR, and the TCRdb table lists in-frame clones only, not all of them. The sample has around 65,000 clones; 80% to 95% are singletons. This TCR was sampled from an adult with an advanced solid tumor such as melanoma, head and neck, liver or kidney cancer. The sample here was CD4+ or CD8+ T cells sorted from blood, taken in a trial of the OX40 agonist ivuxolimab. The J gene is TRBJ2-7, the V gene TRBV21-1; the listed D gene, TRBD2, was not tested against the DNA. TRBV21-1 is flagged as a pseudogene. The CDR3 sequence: CASSENPAGVEQYF. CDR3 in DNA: TGTGCCAGCAGCGAAAACCCAGCGGGGGTAGAGCAGTACTTC.